This T cell receptor (beta chain) is drawn from a study of shared clonotypes between healthy human individuals. This clone was observed many times. Additional DNA sequences in this sample encode the identical CDR3. TCRdb's copy holds only in-frame clones and misses some; the assay was immunoSEQ multiplex PCR. The sample lists about 1.1 million clones, 77% occurring once. The receptor was isolated from a young man in good health. Some clones in this sample may be carry-over from other donors' samples. The source material was memory CD4+ T cells from PBMCs. The subset is: CD45RA-negative fraction.

The CDR3: CASSWPGQGNTEAFF. CDR3 DNA sequence: TGTGCCAGCAGCTGGCCGGGACAGGGGAACACTGAAGCTTTCTTT. The J gene is TRBJ1-1, the V gene TRBV5-4, with 9 bases identical to TRBD1. The CDR3 extends over 15 amino acids. J gave up 1 base and V 3 bases, and 4 bases lay outside the gene matches. The germline V gene encodes CDR1 SGHNT and CDR2 YYREEE (reference sequence). The full variable domain, with the rest looked up from reference TRBV5-4 and TRBJ1-1, is ETGVTQSPTHLIKTRGQQVTLRCSSQSGHNTVSWYQQALGQGPQFIFQYYREEENGRGNFPPRFSGLQFPNYSSELNVNALELDDSALYLCASSWPGQGNTEAFFGQGTRLTVV.